Listed here are 11 T cell receptor beta chains from one sample, sequenced in a study. From the 5' RACE reads, TCRdb called clonotypes with MiXCR, one entry per CDR3 protein. The sample lists over 55,000 distinct CDR3 sequences, around 30% occurring once. Material: tumor-infiltrating naive CD4+ T cells sorted from the breast tumor. As to subset: naive CD4+ T cells, CD4+CD45RA+CD25-. These receptors all come from a female donor with breast cancer.

This clonotype has a handful of counts. The chain joins TRBV12-3 or TRBV12-4 to TRBJ2-1; TRBD1 matches 11 bases. This CDR3 contains 16 residues. Trimming removed 5 bases from V and 3 bases from J; junction bases left unmatched: 6. CDR3 DNA sequence: TGTGCCAGCAGTCTCGATGGGACAGGGGGCTACAATGAGCAGTTCTTC. Encoded protein: CASSLDGTGGYNEQFF.

The chain combines TRBV2 with TRBJ2-1; 11 bases line up with TRBD2. Per the germline V gene, CDR1 is SNHLY and CDR2 is FYNNEI. CDR3 length equals 16 residues. V shed 2 bases, J shed 4 bases, and the junction held 4 bases outside the gene matches. CDR3 bases: TGTGCCAGCAGTGAAAGAAGGACTAGCGGGTACAATGAGCAGTTCTTC. This encodes CASSERRTSGYNEQFF. Complete variable domain (other parts from reference TRBV2 and TRBJ2-1): EPEVTQTPSHQVTQMGQEVILRCVPISNHLYFYWYRQILGQKVEFLVSFYNNEISEKSEIFDDQFSVERPDGSNFTLKIRSTKLEDSAMYFCASSERRTSGYNEQFFGPGTRLTVL.

This clonotype was observed a handful of times. This chain connects TRBV12-3 or TRBV12-4 to TRBJ2-6, with D maybe TRBD1 (5 bases). The CDR3 sequence is 14 residues long. V dropped 7 bases and J dropped 0 bases, with 7 bases sitting between them. The CDR3 reads CASTDSSGANVLTF. The CDR3 region has the DNA TGTGCCAGCACCGACAGCTCTGGGGCCAACGTCCTGACTTTC.

The chain recombines TRBV29-1 with TRBJ2-3, with TRBD2 identical over 8 bases. The CDR3 has 12 residues. The V gene end was trimmed by 8 bases and the J gene end by 4 bases; junction bases not matched to a gene: 5. Germline CDR1 and CDR2: SQVTM and ANQGSEA. CDR3: CSCRRGADTQYF. DNA of the CDR3: TGCAGCTGTAGGCGGGGGGCAGATACGCAGTATTTT.

This clonotype was found a few times. CDR3 residues: CSAKNSGRAGETQYF. In nucleotides, the CDR3 is TGCAGTGCGAAGAATAGCGGGAGGGCAGGAGAGACCCAGTACTTC. The chain links TRBV20-1 to TRBJ2-5; 11 bases fit TRBD2. In germline, CDR1 is DFQATT, CDR2 SNEGSKA (reference sequence). After removal of 6 bases from V and 4 bases from J, the junction contained 10 bases not matched to a gene. CDR3 length: 15 residues.

This clonotype was seen more than once but under ten times. This rearrangement joins TRBV20-1 to TRBJ2-1, with 11 bases fitting TRBD2. The germline gives CDR1 DFQATT, CDR2 SNEGSKA (reference sequence). The CDR3 has 16 amino acids. V shed 1 base, J shed 1 base, and the junction held 3 bases outside the gene matches. CDR3 loop: CSARALAGASYNEQFF. The CDR3 nucleotides read TGCAGTGCTAGAGCACTAGCGGGGGCTTCCTACAATGAGCAGTTCTTC.

The chain employs TRBV6-5 and TRBJ1-4; maybe TRBD1 (5 bases). From germline, CDR1 is MNHEY and CDR2 SVGAGI. Trimming removed 4 bases at V and 2 bases at J, with 11 bases between. The CDR3 is made up of 15 amino acids. The CDR3 nucleotides read TGTGCCAGCAGTTCGGACATATCGACTAATGAAAAACTGTTTTTT. It encodes CASSSDISTNEKLFF.

The CDR3 reads CASSLDGGGASYEQYF. The CDR3 DNA sequence: TGTGCCAGCAGCCTAGACGGTGGGGGGGCCTCCTACGAGCAGTACTTC. The rearrangement uses TRBV4-2 and TRBJ2-7, with a weak D call TRBD2 (7 bases). CDR3 length equals 16 residues. Germline assignment: CDR1 LGHNA and CDR2 YNFKEQ. V was pared by 4 bases and J by 0 bases, with 16 bases between.

There are a few counts of this clonotype. This chain joins TRBV2 and TRBJ2-3; maybe TRBD2 (6 bases). The CDR3 sequence is 14 residues long. The V end lost 6 bases, the J end lost 4 bases, and 14 bases lay between the germline ends. Germline-derived CDR1 and CDR2 are SNHLY and FYNNEI. In DNA form, the CDR3 reads TGTGCCAGCAGCGATACATCTAGCGCAGATACGCAGTATTTT. It translates to CASSDTSSADTQYF.

With respect to this clonotype: This could be a read error, since a much larger clone is one nucleotide away. The chain couples TRBV14 to TRBJ2-7, with D perhaps matching TRBD2 (5 bases). This CDR3 is built from 13 residues. Germline CDR1 SGHDN, CDR2 FVKESK. This CDR3 is CASSPEVTYERYF. DNA of the CDR3: TGTGCCAGCAGCCCGGAGGTTACCTACGAGCGGTACTTC.

This clonotype was picked up a small number of times. The V gene is TRBV6-5, the J gene TRBJ1-1; tentatively, D is TRBD1 (5 bases). Germline V gene lookup returns CDR1 MNHEY and CDR2 SVGAGI. The CDR3 covers 15 residues. The V end was cut by 2 bases, the J end by 5 bases, with 15 bases between. In DNA, the CDR3 is TGTGCCAGCAGTTACGGGATGGGGCCTGGGACTGAAGCTTTCTTT. Translation gives CASSYGMGPGTEAFF.